Sequencing of this T cell receptor beta chain was carried out in a study of CD8 T cells in ankylosing spondylitis. Germline-derived CDR1 and CDR2 are DFQATT and SNEGSKA (reference sequence). Between the trimmed V and J ends, which lost 1 base and 2 bases, there was a span of 12 bases. The CDR3 extends over 14 amino acids. Worth noting for this clonotype: Its antigen is as yet unknown.

In TCRdb, the 5' RACE reads were re-called with MiXCR into one record per CDR3 protein. This table holds roughly 160,000 distinct CDR3 sequences, around 8.9% found once. Study conclusions and caveats: Apparently characteristic of ankylosing spondylitis blood was a TCR beta motif (fewer than ten highly homologous variants). Clones linked with disease were CD8+ and fairly uncommon in the peripheral blood.

The source material was blood, either unsorted or a sorted T cell fraction (not recorded which). The chain employs TRBV20-1 and TRBJ2-7; the D is unclear. This clonotype originated in a female donor with ankylosing spondylitis or in good health (not recorded which). The CDR3 bases are TGCAGTGCTAGAGCAGATTCTACTGCCTACGAGCAGTACTTC. This sequence encodes CSARADSTAYEQYF.